This TCR beta chain is drawn from a study of CD8+ T cells in alopecia areata listed by TCRdb under 2018. With regard to the full study: Treated patients were enrolled in an open-label pilot trial of oral tofacitinib at 5 to 10 mg twice daily for moderate-to-severe alopecia areata. RNA came from the PAXgene miRNA kit for fixed scalp, the miRNeasy kit for PBMCs, and the RNeasy kit for mouse skin. Tofacitinib-treated patients had biopsies at baseline and at 4 and 24 weeks of treatment, with a later scalp biopsy in several patients. In both human patients and the C3H/HeJ mouse model, the study applied high-throughput TCRbeta sequencing to look at T cell clonal expansion in alopecia areata. In humans, TCRbeta sequencing was performed on scalp tissue and on sorted CD4+ and CD8+ peripheral blood T cells from healthy controls and from patients with patchy or totalis/universalis alopecia areata. Patients stayed on tofacitinib for 6 to 18 months and then had 6 months of follow-up off drug so that delayed response and recurrence could be assessed. Scalp clonality was compared among normal scalp (n=4), patchy alopecia areata scalp (n=8), and alopecia totalis/universalis scalp (n=8). TCRbeta CDR3 regions were amplified by immunoSEQ multiplex PCR with 35 Vbeta forward and 13 Jbeta reverse primers. Paper-wide results and their limitations: TCR sequences shared between patients were less clear than in mice, possibly partly because of HLA diversity in the patient population. Scalp TCR repertoire analysis is complicated because resident alphabeta T cells in normal human skin are also sequenced, whereas mouse skin is dominated by gammadelta T cells. Compared with normal scalp, lesional scalp had higher clonality and more expanded CD8+ clones, particularly in alopecia totalis/universalis, a pattern that suggests antigenic drive.

Concerning this clone: Its antigen is currently not known. No per-base quality is available; no much larger clone lies one base away.

Libraries came from the immunoSEQ multiplex PCR assay. For TCR sequencing, RNA was extracted from every sample and reverse transcribed into cDNA to serve as template. SuperScript III was used for first-strand cDNA synthesis, primed with a 2:1 mix of oligo-dT and random hexamers. Amplification bias was assessed with a synthetic immune receptor repertoire, and residual bias was removed computationally. The published analysis was carried out like this. Raw reads were preprocessed to remove errors, and CDR3 was defined according to IMGT conventions as the region from the conserved cysteine to phenylalanine. Clonality was calculated as 1 minus Shannon entropy normalized by log2 of the number of productive unique TCRs. Whether scalp clones were CD4 or CD8 was inferred by matching scalp TCRbeta sequences against CD4 and CD8 repertoires sorted from blood. This immuneACCESS table, as held by TCRdb, lists in-frame sequences with V and J called but not all clones. Of the missing ones, under half trace to an unresolved V gene in checked studies; the others have no known cause. The V and J calls and clone size are taken from that table; D and trimming were inferred from the DNA. A total of under 25,000 clones appear in this sample, approximately 70% of them only once. Of the sample, 6% to 7% is held by the ten largest clones.

The time point label of this sample denotes: baseline before oral tofacitinib. Lesional scalp punch biopsies and peripheral blood were collected from alopecia areata patients. Human scalp biopsies were fixed immediately in PAXgene tissue containers. V loses 5 bases at its end and J loses 3 bases; junction bases beyond the gene matches: 10. In the germline V gene, CDR1 corresponds to LGHNT and CDR2 to FRNRAP. The CDR3 goes from the cysteine to the phenylalanine over 17 residues. The DNA shown is the 51-base CDR3, in frame from base 1. This sequence was found in a human donor with alopecia areata. The chain is encoded by TRBV12-5 joined to TRBJ2-2, and 9 bases in between align with TRBD1. Sequencing was performed on skin, taken at week 0. The DNA reads TGTGCTAGTGGTCCCACCCTTGGACAGGGGCACACCGGGGAGCTGTTTTTT. Translated, this is CASGPTLGQGHTGELFF. Extended through the reference TRBV12-5 and TRBJ2-2 proteins, this CDR3 yields the full variable domain: DARVTQTPRHKVTEMGQEVTMRCQPILGHNTVFWYRQTMMQGLELLAYFRNRAPLDDSGMPKDRFSAEMPDATLATLKIQPSEPRDSAVYFCASGPTLGQGHTGELFFGEGSRLTVL.